This TCR beta chain was found in a study of brain metastases from non-small cell lung cancer. The CDR3 extends over 14 amino acids. Trimming left V 4 bases short and J 7 bases short, with 14 bases between. Germline V CDR1 and CDR2: ENHRY, SYGVKD. Details on this clone: Antigen unknown.

Regarding the study as a whole: In approximately 60% of brain metastases, T-cell clones were expanded compared with matched primary tumors. Paired brain metastases and primary tumors largely shared TCR repertoires. Brain metastases had lower T-cell infiltration than primary tumors.

The method was immunoSEQ multiplex PCR; TCRdb's version includes in-frame clones alone and lacks a portion of them. The data hold some 4,500 clones, with about 82% observed a single time. The sequence was collected from a donor over 35 with non-small cell lung cancer. The chain uses TRBV10-3 and TRBJ1-5; maybe TRBD1 (5 bases). The sample was primary lung tumor tissue. CDR3 protein: CAISGGEESQPQHF. The CDR3 nucleotides read TGTGCCATCAGTGGAGGGGAGGAATCACAGCCCCAGCATTTT.